This T cell receptor beta chain was recorded in a study of T cells in Graves' hyperthyroidism and ophthalmopathy. About the study: The authors collected peripheral blood at initial diagnosis, before any treatment.

This CDR3 is built from 14 residues. V was pared by 7 bases and J by 2 bases, with 7 bases of the junction left unmatched. Per germline, CDR1 SGHRS and CDR2 YFSETQ. The source material, RNA transcripts, was used to amplify TCR beta CDR3 regions. HTBI primers drove first-round RT-PCR of the TCR CDR3. TCRdb processed the multiplex PCR reads anew with MiXCR; each CDR3 protein has one entry. The sample shows approximately 720,000 distinct CDR3 sequences, 15% to 20% of them seen only once. Sequences were obtained from blood. The genes are TRBV5-1 and TRBJ2-5; 8 bases are shared with TRBD2. The sequence was obtained from a woman aged 45-60 years with Graves' hyperthyroidism that later progressed to Graves' ophthalmopathy. This CDR3 reads CASRPGGHQETQYF. The CDR3 coding sequence is TGCGCCAGCCGGCCGGGGGGGCATCAAGAGACCCAGTACTTC.